The clone carrying this TCR beta chain was seen only once. Its antigen remains unknown. The data originate from a study of cytomegalovirus exposure and HLA in healthy donors. Findings and caveats of the study: Several V segments, TRBV6-2 and TRBV6-3 among them, could not be told apart and were dropped. The classifier reportedly diagnosed cytomegalovirus status with high specificity and sensitivity.

This CDR3 region has 16 residues. From germline, CDR1 is SGHVS and CDR2 FNYEAQ. Trimming took 5 bases from V and 1 from J, leaving 15 bases between them. Both 60 Vbeta primers and 13 Jbeta primers went into the PCR. Sequencing was performed with immunoSEQ multiplex PCR; in TCRdb, only in-frame clones are kept and a portion is missing. The table shows some 180,000 clones, with approximately 80% occurring only once. This rearrangement joins TRBV7-6 to TRBJ2-1; tentative D call: TRBD2 (6 bases). The sequence derives from a man between 18 and 29 years old in good health and CMV-seronegative. Input material: PBMCs. The CDR3 reads CASSQGGAPSYNEQFF. The CDR3, as DNA: TGTGCCAGCAGCCAAGGCGGGGCTCCGTCCTACAATGAGCAGTTCTTC.